This TCR beta chain is from a study of T cells after yellow fever vaccination (dated by TCRdb to about 2019). In the study overall: The SMART-Seq v4 Ultra Low Input RNA kit was used to prepare libraries from fractions with low cell numbers. To follow T-cell clones before and after primary and booster YFV17D yellow fever vaccination, bulk TCR alpha and beta repertoires were sequenced over time. The cohort comprised two healthy male donors, one aged 18 to 30 and one aged 30 to 39 years. Bulk PBMC replicates and cell subsets were isolated from blood drawn at multiple timepoints before and after both primary and secondary immunization. Points the paper makes about the study in general: Compared with the primary T-cell response, the secondary T-cell response was weaker but faster, peaking on day 5 rather than day 15. A small fraction of clonotypes showed up in both the CD4 and CD8 compartments, probably as a result of convergent recombination. Because the study included only two donors, the extent to which the findings can be generalized is limited. Most clones expanded after primary vaccination were re-detected after the booster (about 96% of CD4 and around nine tenths of CD8), suggesting broad memory maintenance. Computational filtering was needed because FACS-sorted repertoires could contain abundant contaminating clonotypes from the bulk population.

This clonotype was found a few times. Its antigen target is currently unknown. Base quality data are lacking; no much larger clone is found one base away. Taken with the paper, the label for treatment or condition translates to: live attenuated yellow fever vaccine strain. At every blood-draw timepoint, two biological replicates of bulk PBMCs were collected. PBMCs were isolated from peripheral blood using a standard Ficoll-Paque protocol. TriZol was used to extract RNA from bulk PBMCs, CD4 and CD8 fractions, and dextramer-positive and dextramer-negative fractions. From the cysteine through the phenylalanine, the CDR3 covers 17 amino acids. This entry keeps only the CDR3 DNA: 51 bases, framed from base 1. CDR1 and CDR2 were assigned from the germline V gene as ENHRY and SYGVKD. The junction carries 15 bases between V and J, which are trimmed by 0 bases and 4 bases respectively. TCR cDNA was synthesized by 5'RACE template switching, which introduced a universal primer site and unique molecular identifiers. cDNA synthesis was primed from both the TCR alpha and TCR beta constant segments. Libraries were amplified in two PCR steps, with sample barcodes and sequencing adapters added in the second step. Sequencing of the libraries was done on either Illumina HiSeq 2500 (2x100 bp) or NovaSeq (2x150 bp). Per the authors' processing: MIGEC handled demultiplexing of reads and collapsing into UMI consensus sequences, while MiXCR performed V(D)J alignment. Vaccine-responding clonotypes were defined with edgeR using replicate PBMC samples, requiring FDR below 0.01 and a log2 fold change above 5 up to day 15. Each bulk clonotype received a CD4 or CD8 identity based on whether the sequenced CD4 or CD8 repertoire contained that clonotype at higher abundance. The public reads were reanalyzed by TCRdb: fastp trimming at Q25, MiXCR alignment, in-frame beta chains only. Every CDR3 protein is listed once, alongside the most common genes and DNA of its rows. TCRdb, rather than the study authors, made the V and J calls. This sample gives a few hundred thousand distinct CDR3 sequences in total; 15% to 20% of them show up just once. The ten top clones hold more than 13% of the sample.

The specimen comprised PBMCs, sampled 15 days after the yellow fever booster vaccination. The rearrangement joined TRBV10-3 to TRBJ2-2; TRBD2 could be the D gene, as 7 bases match. The clonotype originates from a man aged 25-45 years who received the YFV17D yellow fever vaccine. The sequence in DNA is TGTGCCATCAGTGAGTCTGGTCCGGGGGGCGCCACCGGGGAGCTGTTTTTT. Its protein product is CAISESGPGGATGELFF.